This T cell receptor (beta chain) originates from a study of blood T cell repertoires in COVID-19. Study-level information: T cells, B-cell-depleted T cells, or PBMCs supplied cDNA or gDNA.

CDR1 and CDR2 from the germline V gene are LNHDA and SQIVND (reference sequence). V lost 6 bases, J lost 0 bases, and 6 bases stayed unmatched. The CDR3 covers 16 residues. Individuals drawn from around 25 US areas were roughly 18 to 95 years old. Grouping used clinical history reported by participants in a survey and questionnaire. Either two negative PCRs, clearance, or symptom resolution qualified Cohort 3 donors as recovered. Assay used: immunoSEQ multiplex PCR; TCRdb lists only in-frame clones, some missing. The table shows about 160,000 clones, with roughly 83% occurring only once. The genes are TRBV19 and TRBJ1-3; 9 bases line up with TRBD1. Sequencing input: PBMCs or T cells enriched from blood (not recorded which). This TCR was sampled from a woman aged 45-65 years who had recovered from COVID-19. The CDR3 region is CASSLQGASSGNTIYF. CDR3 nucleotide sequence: TGTGCCAGTAGCCTACAGGGGGCAAGCTCTGGAAACACCATATATTTT.